This T cell receptor beta chain was captured in a study of technical replicates of blood from a handful of donors. V dropped 1 base and J dropped 3; count of bases not matched to a gene: 3. The length of the CDR3 is 15 residues. Germline values: CDR1 SGHNT, CDR2 YENEEA. TCRdb's table, derived via immunoSEQ multiplex PCR, lists solely in-frame clones and lacks some. Found here are 80,000 to 100,000 clones, approximately 95% of them singletons; the top ten hold about 0.21%. The rearrangement links TRBV11-3 to TRBJ2-7; 10 nucleotides match TRBD1. This TCR derives from a human donor in good health. Specimen: T cells isolated from PBMCs. The CDR3 sequence is CASSLGGQGNYEQYF. CDR3 nucleotides: TGTGCCAGCAGCTTAGGGGGACAGGGGAACTACGAGCAGTACTTC. Full variable domain (missing parts from reference TRBV11-3 and TRBJ2-7): EAGVVQSPRYKIIEKKQPVAFWCNPISGHNTLYWYLQNLGQGPELLIRYENEEAVDDSQLPKDRFSAERLKGVDSTLKIQPAELGDSAVYLCASSLGGQGNYEQYFGPGTRLTVT.